This T cell receptor (beta chain) was identified in a study of early T cells in non-severe SARS-CoV-2 infection. Overall study context: Sequencing of unsorted whole blood was done on bulk RNA, leaving chains unpaired.

Unique molecular identifiers were affixed to single, distinct cDNA molecules. MiXCR, applied by TCRdb to the 5' RACE reads, yields one record per CDR3 protein. The repertoire holds 70,000 or so distinct CDR3 sequences, around 13% seen once, with roughly 1.3% in the top ten. Study-level results: A preference for anti-spike CD8 responses marked VDJdb matching, which missed private and CD4 specificities.

In this sample, this clonotype turned up many times. What it recognizes is unknown. The CDR3 spans 13 residues. Trimming shortened V by 6 bases and J by 7 bases, and 12 bases separated the two germline ends. The V gene's germline CDR1 is SNHLY and CDR2 FYNNEI. The sequenced sample consisted of whole blood. This chain joins TRBV2 and TRBJ2-2; D unclear. This TCR was sampled from an adult who was a healthcare worker with PCR-confirmed SARS-CoV-2 infection or an uninfected control (not recorded which). The CDR3 sequence: CASSLESGGELFF. The DNA of the CDR3 is TGTGCCAGCAGCTTAGAGTCGGGCGGGGAGCTGTTTTTT.